Following are 2 T cell receptor beta chains from one sample sequenced in a study of shared clonotypes between healthy human individuals (dated by TCRdb to about 2020). The library was prepared using the immunoSEQ multiplex PCR assay. TCRdb holds this immuneACCESS table with in-frame rearrangements only. Some clones are missing; in checked studies, unresolved V genes explain under half, and the rest has no known cause. This sample holds about 1.4 million clones; roughly 95% were observed only once. The ten biggest clones cover 1.2% of the sample. Specimen: naive CD4+ T cells sorted from blood. This specimen's cell subset or site label, per the study, means: CD45RA+ positively selected. The receptors were sampled from a man aged 25-40 years in good health.

CDR3 protein: CASSSLLGRIQETQYF. CDR3 DNA sequence: TGTGCCAGCAGCTCGCTACTGGGACGGATCCAAGAGACCCAGTACTTC. The V call is TRBV7-9, the J call TRBJ2-5; D possibly uses TRBD1 or TRBD2 (5 bases each). Germline lookup yields CDR1 SEHNR and CDR2 FQNEAQ (reference sequence). The length of the CDR3 is 16 residues. V was clipped by 4 bases and J by 1 base, with 16 bases between them.

The chain has TRBV29-1 and TRBJ2-5, with 7 bases lining up with TRBD1. Germline assignment: CDR1 SQVTM and CDR2 ANQGSEA. V gave up 7 bases and J gave up 4 bases; unmatched junction bases: 9. There are 13 residues in the CDR3. CDR3 residues: CSARGTVGETQYF. For the CDR3, the DNA is TGCAGCGCTAGGGGGACAGTCGGAGAGACCCAGTACTTC.